These 16 T cell receptor beta chains share one sample of origin, sequenced in a study of T cell repertoires in cytomegalovirus infection. Antigen specificity for these receptors is unknown. TCRdb recomputed calls from the reads with MiXCR, one row per CDR3 protein. Among fewer than 60,000 distinct CDR3 sequences listed, about 20% were seen once. Sequences were derived from CD8+ T cells from cultured PBMCs, sampled from culture after CMV antigen stimulation. Receptor source: a human donor in good health (CMV status not recorded). Some clones in this sample may be carry-over from other donors' samples.

This sequence joins TRBV23-1 and TRBJ2-3; 8 bases are a match to TRBD1. Being an ORF, TRBV23-1 has a function that is uncertain. The V and J ends lost 7 bases and 7 bases, in that order; junction bases with no gene match: 7. CDR3 length equals 13 residues. CDR3 residues: CASTGTGYYTQYF. The CDR3 nucleotides read TGCGCCAGCACCGGGACAGGCTATTATACGCAGTATTTT.

V usage is TRBV7-3 and J usage is TRBJ1-1, with D perhaps matching TRBD1 (5 bases). Trimming removed 0 bases at V and 6 bases at J, with 14 bases between. CDR1 is SGHTA, CDR2 FQGTGA, per germline. The CDR3 is 15 amino acids. The DNA for the CDR3 is TGTGCCAGCAGCTTAACCGGGGGGAGAGGCGCTGAAGCTTTCTTT. The encoded protein is CASSLTGGRGAEAFF. The full variable domain, its missing parts supplied by reference TRBV7-3 and TRBJ1-1, is GAGVSQTPSNKVTEKGKYVELRCDPISGHTALYWYRQSLGQGPEFLIYFQGTGAADDSGLPNDRFFAVRPEGSVSTLKIQRTERGDSAVYLCASSLTGGRGAEAFFGQGTRLTVV.

This clonotype was counted a few times. V gene TRBV7-9 combines with J gene TRBJ2-1; 11 nucleotides match TRBD2. After removal of 6 bases from V and 5 bases from J, the junction contained 6 bases not matched to a gene. Per the germline V gene, CDR1 is SEHNR and CDR2 is FQNEAQ (reference sequence). The CDR3 has 15 residues. In DNA, the CDR3 is TGTGCCAGCAGAATAGCGGGGGGGCCGAACAATGAGCAGTTCTTC. Protein product: CASRIAGGPNNEQFF. Based on the CDR3 plus reference TRBV7-9 and TRBJ2-1, the full variable domain is DTGVSQNPRHKITKRGQNVTFRCDPISEHNRLYWYRQTLGQGPEFLTYFQNEAQLEKSRLLSDRFSAERPKGSFSTLEIQRTEQGDSAMYLCASRIAGGPNNEQFFGPGTRLTVL.

The chain couples TRBV7-2 to TRBJ2-7; TRBD2 matches 10 bases. V trimming: 3 bases; J trimming: 7 bases; junction bases outside the gene matches: 9. The CDR3 sequence is 15 residues long. Looked up from germline, CDR1 is SGHTA and CDR2 is FQGNSA. This CDR3 reads CASSFFPSGGREQYF. Written as DNA, the CDR3 is TGTGCCAGCAGCTTTTTTCCTAGCGGGGGACGAGAGCAGTACTTC.

This sequence joins TRBV7-9 and TRBJ1-2; D may be TRBD1 (5 bases). This CDR3 contains 13 residues. Germline V gene data show CDR1 as SEHNR and CDR2 as FQNEAQ (reference sequence). V was trimmed by 5 bases and J by 8 bases, leaving 15 bases between them. CDR3 coding DNA: TGTGCCAGCAGCCTCCAGACAGCGGGGGGCTACACCTTC. It specifies CASSLQTAGGYTF.

This clonotype came up a few times. The gene calls are TRBV24-1 and TRBJ1-6, with D hard to call. Trimming removed 6 bases at V and 9 bases at J, with 11 bases between. Germline lookup yields CDR1 KGHDR and CDR2 SFDVKD. The CDR3 length is 13 residues. The CDR3 sequence is CATSSGSGSPLHF. The CDR3 DNA follows: TGTGCCACCAGTTCCGGGTCGGGTTCACCCCTCCACTTT.

This clonotype was counted a few times. CDR3 amino acids: CASSPGDQPQHF. The CDR3 DNA sequence: TGTGCCAGCAGCCCGGGGGATCAGCCCCAGCATTTT. This rearrangement joins TRBV7-6 to TRBJ1-5; possible D gene TRBD1, 5 bases. This CDR3 comprises 12 residues. Germline CDR1 is SGHVS and CDR2 is FNYEAQ. Between the trimmed V and J ends, which lost 5 bases and 5 bases, there was a span of 7 bases.

The chain employs TRBV10-3 and TRBJ1-1, with 7 bases fitting TRBD1. Unmatched junction bases numbered 16, after V lost 6 bases and J lost 9 bases. Germline V lookup: CDR1 ENHRY, CDR2 SYGVKD. The CDR3 sequence is 15 residues long. The chain's CDR3 is CAIRGTGEGGLKAFF. DNA for the CDR3: TGTGCCATCAGAGGTACAGGGGAAGGGGGCTTGAAAGCTTTCTTT.

This clonotype was seen a handful of times. CDR3 loop: CASSLTADYEQYF. Here the CDR3 DNA reads TGTGCCAGCAGCTTAACAGCGGATTACGAGCAGTACTTC. The rearrangement joins TRBV7-9 to TRBJ2-7, with a weak D call TRBD2 (5 bases). Germline lookup yields CDR1 SEHNR and CDR2 FQNEAQ (reference sequence). Trimming shortened V by 2 bases and J by 4 bases, and 9 bases separated the two germline ends. The CDR3 length is 13 residues. Based on the CDR3 plus reference TRBV7-9 and TRBJ2-7, the full variable domain is DTGVSQNPRHKITKRGQNVTFRCDPISEHNRLYWYRQTLGQGPEFLTYFQNEAQLEKSRLLSDRFSAERPKGSFSTLEIQRTEQGDSAMYLCASSLTADYEQYFGPGTRLTVT.

This clonotype showed up just a few times. This chain links TRBV11-2 with TRBJ2-2; 8 bases match TRBD2. Per the germline V gene, CDR1 is SGHAT and CDR2 is FQNNGV. Trimming at V came to 2 bases and at J to 3 bases, leaving 5 bases not matched to a gene. This CDR3 comprises 16 residues. The CDR3: CASSLPGLGDTGELFF. CDR3 nucleotides: TGTGCCAGCAGCTTACCGGGACTAGGGGACACCGGGGAGCTGTTTTTT. The full variable domain, rest sourced from reference TRBV11-2 and TRBJ2-2, is EAGVAQSPRYKIIEKRQSVAFWCNPISGHATLYWYQQILGQGPKLLIQFQNNGVVDDSQLPKDRFSAERLKGVDSTLKIQPAKLEDSAVYLCASSLPGLGDTGELFFGEGSRLTVL.

This clonotype was seen many times. The chain is built from TRBV4-1 and TRBJ2-5, with 11 positions matching TRBD2. The V segment lost 6 bases and the J segment 0 bases; nucleotides outside the gene matches: 6. The germline gives CDR1 MGHRA, CDR2 YSYEKL. This CDR3 has 16 amino acids. The CDR3 loop is CASSTSGGVYQETQYF. The CDR3 DNA sequence: TGCGCCAGCAGTACTAGCGGGGGAGTTTACCAAGAGACCCAGTACTTC.

This clonotype was detected only once. The gene calls are TRBV7-9 and TRBJ2-7; 9 bases fit TRBD2. Germline CDR1 and CDR2: SEHNR and FQNEAQ (reference sequence). Trimming removed 5 bases from V and 3 bases from J; junction bases left unmatched: 14. This CDR3 has 17 residues. The CDR3 DNA is TGTGCCAGCAGCCCGCCGGCGGGGGGGCTTGGTGACTACGAGCAGTACTTC. This translates into CASSPPAGGLGDYEQYF. The entire variable domain, with the rest obtained from reference TRBV7-9 and TRBJ2-7, is as follows: DTGVSQNPRHKITKRGQNVTFRCDPISEHNRLYWYRQTLGQGPEFLTYFQNEAQLEKSRLLSDRFSAERPKGSFSTLEIQRTEQGDSAMYLCASSPPAGGLGDYEQYFGPGTRLTVT.

This clonotype was counted between two and nine times. This rearrangement joins TRBV9 to TRBJ1-1, with a possible D match to TRBD1 (5 bases). Looked up from germline, CDR1 is SGDLS and CDR2 is YYNGEE. Deletions cut 0 bases from V and 5 bases from J, with 11 bases between. The CDR3 covers 14 residues. The CDR3 reads CASSVGQGETEAFF. As DNA, the CDR3 is TGTGCCAGCAGCGTAGGGCAGGGAGAAACTGAAGCTTTCTTT.

Only a few counts were recorded for this clonotype. The rearrangement joins TRBV12-3 or TRBV12-4 to TRBJ1-1, with D maybe TRBD1 (5 bases). CDR3 length: 15 amino acids. Trimming pared 5 bases from V and 0 bases from J, leaving 13 bases between. CDR3 amino acids: CASSPPGTMNTEAFF. Here the CDR3 DNA reads TGTGCCAGCAGTCCCCCCGGGACCATGAACACTGAAGCTTTCTTT.

The V and J genes are TRBV2 and TRBJ2-7, with D unclear. The V gene lost 7 bases and the J gene lost 4 bases, with 14 bases spanning the gap. The CDR3 runs 13 residues. CDR1 is SNHLY and CDR2 is FYNNEI in the germline V gene. CDR3 nucleotide sequence: TGTGCCAGCAATTCCGCACCGGATTACGAGCAGTACTTC. Its protein product is CASNSAPDYEQYF. The entire variable domain, with the rest obtained from reference TRBV2 and TRBJ2-7, is as follows: EPEVTQTPSHQVTQMGQEVILRCVPISNHLYFYWYRQILGQKVEFLVSFYNNEISEKSEIFDDQFSVERPDGSNFTLKIRSTKLEDSAMYFCASNSAPDYEQYFGPGTRLTVT.

This chain connects TRBV27 to TRBJ1-6, with D hard to call. Trimming shortened V by 5 bases and J by 1 base, and 9 bases separated the two germline ends. From germline, CDR1 is MNHEY and CDR2 SMNVEV (reference sequence). There are 15 residues in the CDR3. CDR3 protein: CASSPRTSYNSPLHF. The CDR3 bases are TGTGCCAGCAGTCCCCGGACGTCCTATAATTCACCCCTCCACTTT.